This T cell receptor beta chain derives from a study of cytomegalovirus exposure and HLA in healthy donors. PCR involved 60 Vbeta and 13 Jbeta primers. Generated by immunoSEQ multiplex PCR, the TCRdb table keeps only in-frame clones and is missing some. This table holds under 200,000 clones, roughly 85% found once. Worth noting for this clone: What it binds is not known.

The CDR3 covers 14 residues. Per germline, CDR1 SSHAT and CDR2 FNYEAQ (reference sequence). With 5 bases removed from V and 6 bases from J, the gap between germline ends came to 11 bases. Study findings and constraints: Per a prior analysis, the majority of TCR beta V segments were productive roughly 87% or roughly 30% of the time. An apparent linkage of common viral pathogens to several of the most significant clusters emerged in a later analysis. Most TCR sequences showed up rarely, but some public TCRs showed up in many donors. An analysis was carried out at a later point. It showed that HLA-associated TCR beta chains were more clonally expanded than equally common non-associated chains.

The J gene is TRBJ1-6, the V gene TRBV7-7; tentative D call: TRBD1 (5 bases). The sample consisted of PBMCs. This receptor was identified in a male donor in good health and CMV-seropositive. The CDR3: CASSPGLSNSPLHF. The CDR3 nucleotides are TGTGCCAGCAGCCCGGGACTATCTAATTCACCCCTCCACTTT. Using reference TRBV7-7 and TRBJ1-6 for the parts outside the CDR3, the full variable domain is GAGVSQSPRYKVTKRGQDVTLRCDPISSHATLYWYQQALGQGPEFLTYFNYEAQPDKSGLPSDRFSAERPEGSISTLTIQRTEQRDSAMYRCASSPGLSNSPLHFGNGTRLTVT.